These 16 T cell receptor beta chains originate from one sample sequenced in a study of T cell clonotyping in hematopoietic cell transplantation. Libraries were prepared by immunoSEQ multiplex PCR; TCRdb keeps only in-frame clonotypes and omits some of them. The sample includes about 45,000 clones, 80% to 85% of them seen just once. Documented time point: recipient sample about 28 days before transplant, after cytoreduction. Specimen: peripheral blood mononuclear cells, collected before stem cell transplant. These receptors all come from a man in his sixties with myelodysplastic syndrome. Some clones in this sample may be carry-over from other donors' samples.

The chain combines TRBV6-5 with TRBJ1-1; the D is unclear. Germline CDR1 and CDR2: MNHEY and SVGAGI. Trimming removed 6 bases from V and 0 bases from J, with 14 bases in between. The CDR3 runs 15 residues. The chain's CDR3 is CASSPPGIMNTEAFF. In nucleotides, the CDR3 is TGTGCCAGCAGCCCACCGGGGATAATGAACACTGAAGCTTTCTTT.

This sequence joins TRBV6-5 and TRBJ1-4; D is unresolved. V shed 4 bases and J shed 5 bases, with 5 bases lying between them. This CDR3 contains 12 residues. The V gene's germline CDR1 is MNHEY and CDR2 SVGAGI. In DNA form, the CDR3 reads TGTGCCAGCAGTTCCGCAAATGAAAAACTGTTTTTT. The encoded protein is CASSSANEKLFF.

This chain joins TRBV10-3 and TRBJ2-7, with 7 bases lining up with TRBD1. From germline, CDR1 is ENHRY and CDR2 SYGVKD. This CDR3 spans 13 amino acids. Losses at the gene ends were 11 bases for V and 2 bases for J; bases not matched to a gene: 9. CDR3 residues: CAFTPGQTYEQYF. The CDR3 DNA is TGTGCCTTCACGCCGGGACAGACCTACGAGCAGTACTTC.

This chain connects TRBV9 to TRBJ2-2, with 12 bases lining up with TRBD2. CDR1 is SGDLS, CDR2 YYNGEE, per germline. This CDR3 comprises 18 residues. The V segment lost 0 bases and the J segment 3 bases; nucleotides outside the gene matches: 6. In DNA form, the CDR3 reads TGTGCCAGCAGCGTAGATCTAGCGGGGGGGCCTGACACCGGGGAGCTGTTTTTT. This encodes CASSVDLAGGPDTGELFF.

In this sample, this clone turned up once. The chain has TRBV30 and TRBJ1-6, with D maybe TRBD1 (5 bases). CDR3 length equals 15 residues. In germline, CDR1 is GTSNPN, CDR2 SVGIG (reference sequence). Between the trimmed V and J ends, which lost 0 bases and 7 bases, there was a span of 13 bases. In DNA form, the CDR3 reads TGTGCCTGGAGTGTAACGGGGCTCCGCAATTCACCCCTCCACTTT. Its translation is CAWSVTGLRNSPLHF.

With regard to this clone: Mismatch with germline at one junction end may stem from a read error. The chain uses TRBV11-3 and TRBJ2-4, with D maybe TRBD2 (5 bases). Germline CDR1 reads SGHNT; CDR2 reads YENEEA. The CDR3 is 17 residues long. In nucleotides, the CDR3 is TGTGCCAGCAGCTTACCTCAGGAGGAGACACCTGCCTGCATTCCGTACTTC. This gives the protein CASSLPQEETPACIPYF.

This chain uses TRBV5-6 with TRBJ2-7, with 7 nucleotides matching TRBD1. This CDR3 has 14 residues. Germline V lookup: CDR1 SGHDT, CDR2 YYEEEE. V was pared by 0 bases and J by 5 bases, with 5 bases of the junction left unmatched. CDR3: CASSLVQGVNEQYF. DNA of the CDR3: TGTGCCAGCAGCTTGGTTCAGGGGGTCAACGAGCAGTACTTC. Filled out from reference TRBV5-6 and TRBJ2-7, the complete variable domain reads DAGVTQSPTHLIKTRGQQVTLRCSPKSGHDTVSWYQQALGQGPQFIFQYYEEEERQRGNFPDRFSGHQFPNYSSELNVNALLLGDSALYLCASSLVQGVNEQYFGPGTRLTVT.

The chain employs TRBV5-1 and TRBJ1-5, with D tentatively TRBD1 (5 bases). Germline values: CDR1 SGHRS, CDR2 YFSETQ. V dropped 5 bases and J dropped 7 bases, with 16 bases sitting between them. The CDR3 totals 14 residues. In DNA form, the CDR3 reads TGCGCCAGCAGTCCAGGGTGGTCGAACCAGCCCCAGCATTTT. It codes for CASSPGWSNQPQHF.

The chain combines TRBV30 with TRBJ1-6; D call uncertain. In germline, CDR1 is GTSNPN, CDR2 SVGIG (reference sequence). Trimming took off 1 base at V and 0 bases at J, with 4 bases between the two ends. The CDR3 contains 14 residues. CDR3 DNA sequence: TGTGCCTGGAGTGGGAGCTCCTATAATTCACCCCTCCACTTT. It translates to CAWSGSSYNSPLHF.

The chain carries TRBV7-8 and TRBJ1-3; no reliable D call. Germline V gene sequence: CDR1 SGHVS, CDR2 FQNEAQ. V lost 1 base, J lost 2 bases, and 9 bases lay in between. The CDR3 runs to 15 residues. The CDR3 spells CASSLEGLTGNTIYF. CDR3 DNA sequence: TGTGCCAGCAGCTTAGAGGGATTGACTGGAAACACCATATATTTT.

This sequence joins TRBV5-6 and TRBJ2-6; unclear D gene. CDR1 and CDR2 from the germline V gene are SGHDT and YYEEEE. V was clipped by 1 base and J by 0 bases, with 8 bases between them. CDR3 length equals 16 residues. CDR3 in amino acids: CASSLPLLSGANVLTF. For the CDR3, the DNA is TGTGCCAGCAGCTTGCCCCTGCTCTCTGGGGCCAACGTCCTGACTTTC.

The chain is built from TRBV7-9 and TRBJ2-7, with 7 bases identical to TRBD2. The germline gives CDR1 SEHNR, CDR2 FQNEAQ (reference sequence). The CDR3 has 16 residues. Trimming cost V 1 base and J 6 bases; bases outside gene matches: 12. The CDR3 DNA sequence: TGTGCCAGCAGCTTAGAAAGCGGGGTATCATCACCCGAGCAGTACTTC. Protein sequence: CASSLESGVSSPEQYF.

The chain uses TRBV11-2 and TRBJ1-2, with D possibly being TRBD1 (6 bases). The ends were cut back, 0 bases at V and 8 bases at J, with 13 bases in the middle. In germline, CDR1 is SGHAT, CDR2 FQNNGV. This CDR3 spans 14 amino acids. The CDR3: CASSLDTGARGYTF. The CDR3 bases are TGTGCCAGCAGCTTAGACACGGGGGCGCGAGGCTACACCTTC.

The chain uses TRBV11-2 and TRBJ2-5; D may be TRBD1 (6 bases). The CDR3 is 16 amino acids. CDR1 is SGHAT and CDR2 is FQNNGV in the germline V gene. The V and J ends lost 1 base and 1 base respectively, with 13 bases between them. CDR3 nucleotides: TGTGCCAGCAGCTTAGTCGGCAGGGGTCTCCAAGAGACCCAGTACTTC. It yields the protein CASSLVGRGLQETQYF.

V is TRBV5-4 and J is TRBJ1-4, with D possibly matching TRBD1 (5 bases). Germline-derived CDR1 and CDR2 are SGHNT and YYREEE (reference sequence). The CDR3 runs to 15 residues. Trimming took off 4 bases at V and 5 bases at J, with 15 bases between the two ends. The CDR3 sequence: CASSETGPENEKLFF. The CDR3 nucleotides are TGTGCCAGCAGCGAGACGGGACCCGAGAATGAAAAACTGTTTTTT. Full variable domain (rest looked up from reference TRBV5-4 and TRBJ1-4): ETGVTQSPTHLIKTRGQQVTLRCSSQSGHNTVSWYQQALGQGPQFIFQYYREEENGRGNFPPRFSGLQFPNYSSELNVNALELDDSALYLCASSETGPENEKLFFGSGTQLSVL.

V is TRBV18 and J is TRBJ1-2, with D perhaps TRBD1 (6 bases). The ends were cut back, 3 bases at V and 6 bases at J, with 17 bases in the middle. This CDR3 contains 15 residues. CDR1 is KGHSH, CDR2 LQKENI, per germline. The CDR3 loop reads CASSPWDDRSHGYTF. CDR3 coding DNA: TGTGCCAGCTCACCCTGGGACGACAGGAGTCATGGCTACACCTTC. The variable domain in full, with the rest retrieved from reference TRBV18 and TRBJ1-2, is NAGVMQNPRHLVRRRGQEARLRCSPMKGHSHVYWYRQLPEEGLKFMVYLQKENIIDESGMPKERFSAEFPKEGPSILRIQQVVRGDSAAYFCASSPWDDRSHGYTFGSGTRLTVV.